This T cell receptor (beta chain) comes out of a study of shared clonotypes between healthy human individuals. This clone was recorded once. Data came from immunoSEQ multiplex PCR; TCRdb stores just in-frame clones and leaves some out. The data contain about 600,000 clones, approximately 97% of them singletons. The V gene's germline CDR1 is KGHSH and CDR2 LQKENI. This CDR3 comprises 16 residues. Trimming took 0 bases from V and 0 from J; bases not matched to a gene: 3. Specimen: naive CD4+ T cells sorted from blood. This sample's subset: CD45RA+ positively selected. This chain links TRBV18 with TRBJ2-7, with 9 bases identical to TRBD2. This TCR derives from a woman under 40 in good health. The chain's CDR3 is CASSPPPSGNSYEQYF. The CDR3 DNA sequence: TGTGCCAGCTCACCACCGCCTAGCGGGAACTCCTACGAGCAGTACTTC.